This entry lists 11 T cell receptor beta chains sequenced from one sample in a study of cytomegalovirus exposure and HLA in healthy donors. The primer mix had 60 Vbeta and 13 Jbeta primers. Only in-frame clones appear in the TCRdb table, and some are missing; sequencing was by immunoSEQ multiplex PCR. Among about 160,000 clones listed, about four fifths were seen once. The sequenced material came from PBMCs. These receptors were collected from a woman in her twenties or thirties in good health and CMV-seropositive.

The rearrangement joins TRBV6-1 to TRBJ1-5; D not certain. V lost 8 bases and J lost 2, with 10 bases in between. Germline V CDR1 and CDR2: MNHNS, SASEGT. The CDR3 is 13 residues long. In DNA, the CDR3 is TGTGCCAGCGGGCAACACGGCAATCAGCCCCAGCATTTT. This sequence encodes CASGQHGNQPQHF.

This chain links TRBV7-9 with TRBJ2-1, with TRBD2 identical over 8 bases. The V gene end was trimmed by 5 bases and the J gene end by 2 bases; junction bases not matched to a gene: 8. CDR3 length: 16 amino acids. CDR1 and CDR2 from the germline V gene are SEHNR and FQNEAQ (reference sequence). Here the CDR3 reads CASSRPVAGTYNEQFF. The CDR3, as DNA: TGTGCCAGCAGCCGCCCGGTAGCGGGAACCTACAATGAGCAGTTCTTC.

V is TRBV14 and J is TRBJ2-1; no definite D call. This CDR3 has 15 residues. Germline values: CDR1 SGHDN, CDR2 FVKESK. V was trimmed by 1 base and J by 4 bases, leaving 11 bases between them. The CDR3 protein is CASSQGYRYYNEQFF. As DNA, the CDR3 is TGTGCCAGCAGCCAAGGGTACCGCTATTACAATGAGCAGTTCTTC.

This chain connects TRBV2 to TRBJ1-2, with D uncertain. V lost 5 bases to trimming and J lost 0 bases, with 7 bases between them. Germline CDR1 is SNHLY and CDR2 is FYNNEI. The CDR3 has 13 amino acids. This CDR3 reads CASSYIPNYGYTF. CDR3 coding DNA: TGTGCCAGCAGTTACATACCTAACTATGGCTACACCTTC.

The J gene is TRBJ2-2, the V gene TRBV28; D remains unclear. The CDR3 runs to 13 residues. Trimming left V 4 bases short and J 0 bases short, with 3 bases between. CDR1 is MDHEN, CDR2 SYDVKM, per germline. DNA for the CDR3: TGTGCCAGCAGTTACACGAACACCGGGGAGCTGTTTTTT. Translation gives CASSYTNTGELFF.

The genes are TRBV2 and TRBJ1-4, with a weak D call TRBD1 (5 bases). CDR1 is SNHLY, CDR2 FYNNEI, per germline. V dropped 0 bases and J dropped 7 bases, with 12 bases sitting between them. This CDR3 is 15 amino acids long. This CDR3 reads CASSEASGAGEKLFF. The CDR3 DNA reads TGTGCCAGCAGTGAAGCCAGCGGGGCGGGTGAAAAACTGTTTTTT.

CDR3 in amino acids: CASSLGGLATEAFF. The DNA of the CDR3 is TGTGCCAGCAGCTTAGGAGGGTTGGCCACTGAAGCTTTCTTT. The rearrangement joins TRBV7-9 to TRBJ1-1; no clear D gene. The CDR3 runs to 14 residues. Germline values: CDR1 SEHNR, CDR2 FQNEAQ (reference sequence). V lost 1 base and J lost 4, with 10 bases in between.

V usage is TRBV11-2 and J usage is TRBJ2-7; the match to TRBD1 covers 9 bases. The V gene's germline CDR1 is SGHAT and CDR2 FQNNGV. This CDR3 has 14 amino acids. With V trimmed by 2 bases and J by 6 bases, 5 bases remained unmatched. As DNA, the CDR3 is TGTGCCAGCAGCTTATATCGGACAGGGGTCGAGCAGTACTTC. Encoded protein: CASSLYRTGVEQYF.

This clone showed up just a few times. CDR3 nucleotides: TGTGCCAGCAGTCGACAGGGATCGGACGATGAGCAGTTCTTC. It encodes CASSRQGSDDEQFF. The gene calls are TRBV6-5 and TRBJ2-1; TRBD1 aligns across 7 bases. V gave up 5 bases and J gave up 8 bases; unmatched junction bases: 9. The CDR3 spans 14 residues. Looked up from germline, CDR1 is MNHEY and CDR2 is SVGAGI.

The chain joins TRBV9 to TRBJ2-3, with D perhaps TRBD2 (5 bases). The V and J ends lost 0 bases and 5 bases respectively, with 10 bases between them. Germline V gives CDR1 SGDLS, CDR2 YYNGEE. This CDR3 is built from 14 residues. CDR3 sequence reads: CASSVALAGDTQYF. The CDR3 coding sequence is TGTGCCAGCAGCGTAGCGCTTGCGGGAGATACGCAGTATTTT.

The CDR3 here is CASSLAGGEGNLQPQHF. The CDR3 DNA reads TGTGCCAGCAGCTTAGCAGGGGGTGAAGGTAATCTGCAGCCCCAGCATTTT. The chain links TRBV7-6 to TRBJ1-5; D is perhaps TRBD1 (6 bases). This CDR3 spans 17 amino acids. Germline V gene sequence: CDR1 SGHVS, CDR2 FNYEAQ. Deletions cut 0 bases from V and 7 bases from J, with 19 bases between.